This is a list of T cell receptor beta chains from one sample in a study of identical twins. Each CDR3 protein gets one entry after TCRdb re-called the 5' RACE reads with MiXCR. The sample lists 1.5 million to 2 million distinct CDR3 sequences, under 35% occurring once. The sequenced material came from cord blood. The receptors come from a newborn girl in good health. The CDR3 runs from the conserved cysteine through the conserved F or W. Each record gives: J gene, D gene, V gene, clone size, CDR3 DNA, CDR3 protein. A D gene is named only where the DNA matches it firmly. Size tells how often a clone was seen (once, few, many) or the class of an expanded clone, and some rows leave it out.

J: TRBJ2-7; D: TRBD2; V: TRBV5-1; size: NA; DNA: TGCGCCAGCAGCTTGGATTCTAGCGGGTTCCACTACGAGCAGTACTTC; CDR3: CASSLDSSGFHYEQYF
J: TRBJ2-1; D: TRBD2; V: TRBV7-8; size: many; DNA: TGTGCCAGCACCCTAGCGGGTACCTACAATGAGCAGTTCTTC; CDR3: CASTLAGTYNEQFF
J: TRBJ2-3; D: NA; V: TRBV12-3/TRBV12-4; size: many; DNA: TGTGCCAGCAGTTTCTCTGGACCCACAGATACGCAGTATTTT; CDR3: CASSFSGPTDTQYF
J: TRBJ2-3; D: NA; V: TRBV7-2; size: NA; DNA: TGTGCCAGCAGCTTAATTCTACTTTCCACAGATACGCAGTATTTT; CDR3: CASSLILLSTDTQYF
J: TRBJ2-7; D: TRBD2; V: TRBV29-1; size: NA; DNA: TGCAGCGCCGGGACTAGCGGGGGGGCCTACCTATACAATGAGCAGTACTTC; CDR3: CSAGTSGGAYLYNEQYF
J: TRBJ2-1; D: TRBD2; V: TRBV10-3; size: NA; DNA: TGTGCCATCAGTGAGTCTGCGGGAGGTTCGTTTTACAATGAGCAGTTCTTC; CDR3: CAISESAGGSFYNEQFF
J: TRBJ2-3; D: NA; V: TRBV18; size: NA; DNA: TGTGCCAGCTCACCACGAGCGGGCAGGTCAGCAGATACGCAGTATTTT; CDR3: CASSPRAGRSADTQYF
J: TRBJ1-2; D: TRBD1; V: TRBV7-2; size: NA; DNA: TGTGCCAGCAGCTTATCCAGGAATTTAATCCTTGGACAGGGGGTTTATGGCTACACCTTC; CDR3: CASSLSRNLILGQGVYGYTF
J: TRBJ1-6; D: NA; V: TRBV5-1; size: NA; DNA: TGCGCCAGCAGCTTGGGACAGCCGAGGGATTCACCCCTCCACTTT; CDR3: CASSLGQPRDSPLHF
J: TRBJ1-2; D: NA; V: TRBV6-1; size: many; DNA: TGTGCCAGCAGTGAAGACGGAACGAAGTACTATGGCTACACCTTC; CDR3: CASSEDGTKYYGYTF
J: TRBJ2-1; D: NA; V: TRBV20-1; size: NA; DNA: TGCAGTGGGGGTGAGTCCTACAATGAGCAGTTCTTC; CDR3: CSGGESYNEQFF
J: TRBJ2-3; D: TRBD2; V: TRBV10-3; size: few; DNA: TGTGCCATCAGGGGGGATGCGGGGGCAGATACGCAGTATTTT; CDR3: CAIRGDAGADTQYF
J: TRBJ2-1; D: NA; V: TRBV9; size: NA; DNA: TGTGCCAGCGGCGTAGAAGCAGCGTGGAATGAGCAGTTCTTC; CDR3: CASGVEAAWNEQFF
J: TRBJ2-3; D: NA; V: TRBV7-9; size: few; DNA: TGTGCCAGCACACCCACCCCTTGGGCCCCGCAGTATTTT; CDR3: CASTPTPWAPQYF
J: TRBJ2-1; D: NA; V: TRBV6-1; size: few; DNA: TGTGCCAGCCGGCTGCGCGGGGCCTTGTACAATGAGCAGTTCTTC; CDR3: CASRLRGALYNEQFF
J: TRBJ2-7; D: NA; V: TRBV20-1; size: few; DNA: TGCAGTGCTAGGGCTAGCTCCTACAATGAGCAGTACTTC; CDR3: CSARASSYNEQYF
J: TRBJ1-5; D: TRBD1; V: TRBV28; size: NA; DNA: TGTGCCAGCAGGAGACAGGGACCCCGCAATCAGCCCCAGCATTTT; CDR3: CASRRQGPRNQPQHF